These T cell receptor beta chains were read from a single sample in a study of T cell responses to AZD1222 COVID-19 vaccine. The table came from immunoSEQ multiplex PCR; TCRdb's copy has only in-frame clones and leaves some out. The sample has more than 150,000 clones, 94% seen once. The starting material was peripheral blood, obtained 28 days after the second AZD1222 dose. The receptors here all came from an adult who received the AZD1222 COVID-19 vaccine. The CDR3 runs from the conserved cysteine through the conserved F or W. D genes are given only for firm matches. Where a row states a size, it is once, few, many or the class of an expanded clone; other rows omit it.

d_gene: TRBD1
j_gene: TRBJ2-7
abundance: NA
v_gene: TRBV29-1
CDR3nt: TGCAGCGTTGAGCCCACAGGGGAATCCTACGAGCAGTACTTC
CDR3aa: CSVEPTGESYEQYF

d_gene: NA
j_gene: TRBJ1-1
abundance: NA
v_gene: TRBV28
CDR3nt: TGTGCCAGTAGTTACACCGCCCGAGCTTTCTTT
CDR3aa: CASSYTARAFF

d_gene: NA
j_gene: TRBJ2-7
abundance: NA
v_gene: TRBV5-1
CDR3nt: TGCGCCAGCAGCTTCGGGACGGCCTCCTACGAGCAGTACTTC
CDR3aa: CASSFGTASYEQYF

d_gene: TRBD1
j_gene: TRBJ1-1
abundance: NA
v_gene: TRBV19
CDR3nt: TGTGCCAGTAGTATTGCAGGGGGCTACAACACTGAAGCTTTCTTT
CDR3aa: CASSIAGGYNTEAFF

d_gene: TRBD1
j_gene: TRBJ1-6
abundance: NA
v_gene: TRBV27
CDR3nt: TGTGCCAGCAGTGCACGACAGGGCGCGAGTTCACCCCTCCACTTT
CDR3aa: CASSARQGASSPLHF

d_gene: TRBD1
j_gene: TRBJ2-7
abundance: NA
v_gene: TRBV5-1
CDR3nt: TGCGCCAGCCAAGACAGGGGCTCCTACGAGCAGTACTTC
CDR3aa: CASQDRGSYEQYF

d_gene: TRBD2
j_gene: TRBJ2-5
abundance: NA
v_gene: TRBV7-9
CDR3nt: TGTGCCAGCAGCCCCTCGCTAGCGGGGGAAGAGACTCAGTACTTC
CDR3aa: CASSPSLAGEETQYF

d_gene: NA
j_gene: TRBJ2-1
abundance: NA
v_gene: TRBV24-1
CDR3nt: TGTGCCACCAGGCAAAAAGGGGAGAATGAGCAGTTCTTC
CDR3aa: CATRQKGENEQFF

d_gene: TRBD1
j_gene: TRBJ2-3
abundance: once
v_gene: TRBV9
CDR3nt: TGTGCCAGCAGCTTACCCACCGGGACAGGGCTGACAGATACGCAGTATTTT
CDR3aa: CASSLPTGTGLTDTQYF

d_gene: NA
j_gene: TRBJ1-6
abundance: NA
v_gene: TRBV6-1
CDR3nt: TGTGCCAGCAGTGAAAAAAGGGCAATTAAACACTATAATTCACCCCTCCACTTT
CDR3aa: CASSEKRAIKHYNSPLHF

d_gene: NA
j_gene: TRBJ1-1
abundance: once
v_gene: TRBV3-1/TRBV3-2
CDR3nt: TGTGCCAGCAGCCAACTCCCGACCCGGGGCACTGAAGCTTTCTTT
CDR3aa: CASSQLPTRGTEAFF

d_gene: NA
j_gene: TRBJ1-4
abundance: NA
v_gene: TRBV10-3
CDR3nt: TGTGCCATCAGTGAGTCCGGGGGCCAAGGTGAAAAACTGTTTTTT
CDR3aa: CAISESGGQGEKLFF

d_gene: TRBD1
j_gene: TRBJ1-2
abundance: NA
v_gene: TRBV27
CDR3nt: TGTGCCAGCAGACCAGTAGACAGGGGCTATGGCTACACCTTC
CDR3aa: CASRPVDRGYGYTF

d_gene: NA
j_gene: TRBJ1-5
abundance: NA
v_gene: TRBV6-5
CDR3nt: TGTGCCAGCAGCCTGACCGAAGCAGGCAATCAGCCCCAGCATTTT
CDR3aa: CASSLTEAGNQPQHF

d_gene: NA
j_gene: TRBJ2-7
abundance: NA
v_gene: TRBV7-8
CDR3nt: TGTGCCAGCAGCTTAGCGCGGGATGCCGAGCAGTACTTC
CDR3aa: CASSLARDAEQYF

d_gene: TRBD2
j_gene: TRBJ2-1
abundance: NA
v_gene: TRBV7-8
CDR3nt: TGTGCCAGCAGCACCGGGACTAGCGGCGAGCAGTTCTTC
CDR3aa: CASSTGTSGEQFF

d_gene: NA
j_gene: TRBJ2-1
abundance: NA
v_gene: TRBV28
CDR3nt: TGTGCCACCCTTCTGGGGGACGGGGGTTCCTACAATGAGCAGTTCTTC
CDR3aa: CATLLGDGGSYNEQFF

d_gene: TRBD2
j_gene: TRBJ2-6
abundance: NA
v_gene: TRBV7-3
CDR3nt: TGTGCCAGCAGCTTAAACCCCGTAGGACTAGCGGGACTTGTTAAGGCCAACGTCCTGACTTTC
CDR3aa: CASSLNPVGLAGLVKANVLTF

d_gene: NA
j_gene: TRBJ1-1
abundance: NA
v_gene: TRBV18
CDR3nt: TGTGCCAGCTCACCCGCCCAGAACACTGAAGCTTTCTTT
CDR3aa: CASSPAQNTEAFF

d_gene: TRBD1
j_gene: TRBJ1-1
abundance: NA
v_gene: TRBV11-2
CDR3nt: TGTGCCAGCAGCATCACAGGGGCTAACACTGAAGCTTTCTTT
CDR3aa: CASSITGANTEAFF

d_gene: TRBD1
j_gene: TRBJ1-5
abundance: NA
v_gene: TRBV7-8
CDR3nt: TGTGCCAGCAGCTTTCAACAGGGGGCATTTGGCAATCAGCCCCAGCATTTT
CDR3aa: CASSFQQGAFGNQPQHF

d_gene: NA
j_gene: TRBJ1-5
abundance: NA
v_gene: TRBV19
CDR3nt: TGTGCCAGTAGTATAGGGTCAGGGACTCAGCCCCAGCATTTT
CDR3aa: CASSIGSGTQPQHF

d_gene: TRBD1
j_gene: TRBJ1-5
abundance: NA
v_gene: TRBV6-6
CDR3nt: TGTGCCAGCAGAAACGACAGACAGGGAGGCAATCAGCCCCAGCATTTT
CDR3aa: CASRNDRQGGNQPQHF

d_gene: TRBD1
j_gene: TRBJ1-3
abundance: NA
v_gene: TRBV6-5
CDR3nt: TGTGCCAGCAGTTACGGGGACAGGCGAAACACCATATATTTT
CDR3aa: CASSYGDRRNTIYF

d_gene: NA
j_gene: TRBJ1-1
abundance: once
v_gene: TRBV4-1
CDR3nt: TGCGCCAGCAGCCTCGCCGGGGGCACTGAAGCTTTCTTT
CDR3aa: CASSLAGGTEAFF

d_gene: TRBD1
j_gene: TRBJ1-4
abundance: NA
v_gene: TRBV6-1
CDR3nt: TGTGCCAGCAGTGAATCGGGCTCGGGAAAGACAGGGAGAAATGAAAAACTGTTTTTT
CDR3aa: CASSESGSGKTGRNEKLFF

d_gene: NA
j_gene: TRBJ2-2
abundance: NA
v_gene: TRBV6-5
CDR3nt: TGTGCCAGCTTGAGGCAATGGCCTCCCGGGGAGCTGTTTTTT
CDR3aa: CASLRQWPPGELFF

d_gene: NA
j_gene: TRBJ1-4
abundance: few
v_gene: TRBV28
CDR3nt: TGTGCCAGCAGTCCCCCCCGACGGAATAATGAAAAACTGTTTTTT
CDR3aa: CASSPPRRNNEKLFF

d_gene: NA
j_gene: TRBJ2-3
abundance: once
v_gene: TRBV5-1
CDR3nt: TGCGCCAGCAGTGAGGGGATTTTCGGCACAGATACGCAGTATTTT
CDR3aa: CASSEGIFGTDTQYF

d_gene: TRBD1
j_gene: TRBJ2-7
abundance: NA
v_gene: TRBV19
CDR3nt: TGTGCCAGTAGTTGGGACAGGGCCAACGAGCAGTACTTC
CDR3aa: CASSWDRANEQYF

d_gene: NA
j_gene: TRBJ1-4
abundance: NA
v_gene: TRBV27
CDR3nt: TGTGCCAGCAGCGAAACTGCAACTAATGAAAAACTGTTTTTT
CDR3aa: CASSETATNEKLFF

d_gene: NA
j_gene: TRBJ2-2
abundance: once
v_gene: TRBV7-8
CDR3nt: TGTGCCAGCAGCCGACAGGTCCAGAACACCGGGGAGCTGTTTTTT
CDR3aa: CASSRQVQNTGELFF